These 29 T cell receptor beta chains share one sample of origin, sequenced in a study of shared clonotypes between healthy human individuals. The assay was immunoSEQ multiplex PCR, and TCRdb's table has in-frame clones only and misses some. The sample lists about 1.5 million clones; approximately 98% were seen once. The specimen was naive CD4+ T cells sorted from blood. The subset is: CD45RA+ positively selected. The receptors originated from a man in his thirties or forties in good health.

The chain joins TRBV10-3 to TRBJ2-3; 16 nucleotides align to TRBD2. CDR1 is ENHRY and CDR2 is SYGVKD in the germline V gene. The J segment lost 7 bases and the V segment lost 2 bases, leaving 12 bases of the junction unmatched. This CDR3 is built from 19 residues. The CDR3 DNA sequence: TGTGCCATCAGTGAGCCGGGACTAGCGGGAGGGTGGACAATATATACGCAGTATTTT. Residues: CAISEPGLAGGWTIYTQYF.

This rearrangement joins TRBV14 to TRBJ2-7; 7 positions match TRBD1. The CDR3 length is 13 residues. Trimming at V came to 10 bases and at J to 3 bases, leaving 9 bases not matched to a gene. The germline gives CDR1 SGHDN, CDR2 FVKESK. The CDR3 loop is CATSNRGSYEQYF. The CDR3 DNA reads TGTGCCACCTCGAACAGGGGAAGCTACGAGCAGTACTTC.

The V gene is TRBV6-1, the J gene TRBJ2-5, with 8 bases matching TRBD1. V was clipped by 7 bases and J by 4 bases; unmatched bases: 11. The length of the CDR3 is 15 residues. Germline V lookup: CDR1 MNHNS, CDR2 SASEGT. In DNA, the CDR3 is TGTGCCAGCATTACAGGGCAGGGGGCGGGAGAGACCCAGTACTTC. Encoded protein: CASITGQGAGETQYF.

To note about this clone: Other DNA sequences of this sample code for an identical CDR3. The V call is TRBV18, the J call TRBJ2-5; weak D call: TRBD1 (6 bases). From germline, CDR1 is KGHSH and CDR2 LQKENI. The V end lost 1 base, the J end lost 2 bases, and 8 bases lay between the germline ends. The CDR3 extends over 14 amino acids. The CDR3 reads CASSPLGQQETQYF. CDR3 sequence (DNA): TGTGCCAGCTCACCACTAGGACAGCAAGAGACCCAGTACTTC.

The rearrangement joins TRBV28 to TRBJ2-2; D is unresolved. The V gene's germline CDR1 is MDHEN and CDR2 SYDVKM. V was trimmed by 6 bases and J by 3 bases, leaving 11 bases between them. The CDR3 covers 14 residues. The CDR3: CASRLPVYTGELFF. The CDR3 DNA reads TGTGCCAGCAGGCTCCCTGTTTACACCGGGGAGCTGTTTTTT. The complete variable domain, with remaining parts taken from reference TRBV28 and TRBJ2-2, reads DVKVTQSSRYLVKRTGEKVFLECVQDMDHENMFWYRQDPGLGLRLIYFSYDVKMKEKGDIPEGYSVSREKKERFSLILESASTNQTSMYLCASRLPVYTGELFFGEGSRLTVL.

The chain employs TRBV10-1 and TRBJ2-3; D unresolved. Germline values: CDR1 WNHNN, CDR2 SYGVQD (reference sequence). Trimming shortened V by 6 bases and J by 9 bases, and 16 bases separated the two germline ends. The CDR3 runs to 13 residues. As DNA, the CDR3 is TGCGCCAGCAGGGTCGGCGTGCAGACAACGCAGTATTTT. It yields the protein CASRVGVQTTQYF.

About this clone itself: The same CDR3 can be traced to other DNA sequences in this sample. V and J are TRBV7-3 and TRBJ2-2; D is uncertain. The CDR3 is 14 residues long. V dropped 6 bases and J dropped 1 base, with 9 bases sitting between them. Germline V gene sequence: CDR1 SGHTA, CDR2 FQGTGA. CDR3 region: CASSLGRNTGELFF. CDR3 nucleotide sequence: TGTGCCAGCAGTCTAGGACGGAACACCGGGGAGCTGTTTTTT.

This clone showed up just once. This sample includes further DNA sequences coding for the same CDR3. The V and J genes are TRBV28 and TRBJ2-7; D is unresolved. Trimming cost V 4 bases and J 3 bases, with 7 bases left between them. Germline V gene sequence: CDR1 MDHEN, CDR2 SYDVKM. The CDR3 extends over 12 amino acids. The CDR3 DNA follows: TGTGCCAGCAGTTCTGTCGGCTACGAGCAGTACTTC. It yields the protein CASSSVGYEQYF.

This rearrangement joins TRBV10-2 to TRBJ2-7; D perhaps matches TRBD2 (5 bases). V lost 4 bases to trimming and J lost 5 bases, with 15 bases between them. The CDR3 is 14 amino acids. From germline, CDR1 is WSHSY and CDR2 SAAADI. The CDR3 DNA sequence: TGCGCCAGCAGTGGTCGTCCGGGAAATAACGAGCAGTACTTC. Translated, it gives CASSGRPGNNEQYF.

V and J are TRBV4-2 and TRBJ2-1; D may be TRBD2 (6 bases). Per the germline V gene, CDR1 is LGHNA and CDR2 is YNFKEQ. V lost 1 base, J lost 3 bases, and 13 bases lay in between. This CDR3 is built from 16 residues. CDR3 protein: CASSQGAGRNYNEQFF. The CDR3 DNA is TGTGCCAGCAGCCAAGGAGCGGGTCGGAACTACAATGAGCAGTTCTTC.

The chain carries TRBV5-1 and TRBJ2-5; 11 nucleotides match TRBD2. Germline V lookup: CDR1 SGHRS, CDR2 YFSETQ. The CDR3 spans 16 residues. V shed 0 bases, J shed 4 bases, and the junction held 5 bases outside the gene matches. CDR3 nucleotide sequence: TGCGCCAGCAGCTTGGCACTAGCGGGAGTGGGAGAGACCCAGTACTTC. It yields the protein CASSLALAGVGETQYF.

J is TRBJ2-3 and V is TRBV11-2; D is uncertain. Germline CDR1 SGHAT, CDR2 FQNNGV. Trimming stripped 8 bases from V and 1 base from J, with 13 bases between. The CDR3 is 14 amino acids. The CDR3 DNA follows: TGTGCCAGCCGCTGGCCGGGCCGCACAGATACGCAGTATTTT. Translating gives CASRWPGRTDTQYF.

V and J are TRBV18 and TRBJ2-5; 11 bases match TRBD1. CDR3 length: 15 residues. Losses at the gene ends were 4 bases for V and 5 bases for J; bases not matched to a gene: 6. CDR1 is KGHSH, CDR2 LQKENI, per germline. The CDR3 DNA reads TGTGCCAGCTCACTAGGACAGGGGGCTCAGGAGACCCAGTACTTC. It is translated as CASSLGQGAQETQYF. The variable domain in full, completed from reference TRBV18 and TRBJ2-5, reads NAGVMQNPRHLVRRRGQEARLRCSPMKGHSHVYWYRQLPEEGLKFMVYLQKENIIDESGMPKERFSAEFPKEGPSILRIQQVVRGDSAAYFCASSLGQGAQETQYFGPGTRLLVL.

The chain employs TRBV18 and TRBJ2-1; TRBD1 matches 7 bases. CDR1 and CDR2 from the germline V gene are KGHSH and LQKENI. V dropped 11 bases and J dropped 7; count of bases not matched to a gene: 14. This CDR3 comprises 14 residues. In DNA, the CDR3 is TGTGCCGGGAACATCGACAGGGTGTTGAATGAGCAGTTCTTC. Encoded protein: CAGNIDRVLNEQFF.

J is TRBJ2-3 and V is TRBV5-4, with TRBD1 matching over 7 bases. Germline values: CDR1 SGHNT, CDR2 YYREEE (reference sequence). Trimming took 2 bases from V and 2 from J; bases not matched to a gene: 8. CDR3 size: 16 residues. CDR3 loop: CASSFPGQSYTDTQYF. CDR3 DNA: TGTGCCAGCAGCTTTCCGGGACAGTCTTACACAGATACGCAGTATTTT. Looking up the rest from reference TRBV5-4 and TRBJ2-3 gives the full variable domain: ETGVTQSPTHLIKTRGQQVTLRCSSQSGHNTVSWYQQALGQGPQFIFQYYREEENGRGNFPPRFSGLQFPNYSSELNVNALELDDSALYLCASSFPGQSYTDTQYFGPGTRLTVL.

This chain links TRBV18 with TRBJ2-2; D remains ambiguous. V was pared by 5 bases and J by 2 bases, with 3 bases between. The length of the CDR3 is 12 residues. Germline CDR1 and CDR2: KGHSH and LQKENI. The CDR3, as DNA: TGTGCCAGCTCAGAAAACACCGGGGAGCTGTTTTTT. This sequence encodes CASSENTGELFF.

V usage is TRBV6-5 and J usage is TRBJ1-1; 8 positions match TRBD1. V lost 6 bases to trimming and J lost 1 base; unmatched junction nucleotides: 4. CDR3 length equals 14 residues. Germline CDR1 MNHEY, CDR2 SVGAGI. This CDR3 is CASRGQGKNTEAFF. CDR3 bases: TGTGCCAGCAGAGGACAGGGAAAGAACACTGAAGCTTTCTTT.

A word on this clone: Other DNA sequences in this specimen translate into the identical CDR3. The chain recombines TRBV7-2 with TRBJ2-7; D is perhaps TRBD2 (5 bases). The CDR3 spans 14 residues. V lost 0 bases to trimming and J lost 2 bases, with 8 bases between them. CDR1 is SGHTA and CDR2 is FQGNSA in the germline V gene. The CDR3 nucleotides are TGTGCCAGCAGCTTAGCGGGAGTACCCTACGAGCAGTACTTC. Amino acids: CASSLAGVPYEQYF.

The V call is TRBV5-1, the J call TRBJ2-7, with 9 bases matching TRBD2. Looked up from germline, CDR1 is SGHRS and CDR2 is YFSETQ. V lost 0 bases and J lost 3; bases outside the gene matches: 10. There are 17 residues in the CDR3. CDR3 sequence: CASSLGGLANPNYEQYF. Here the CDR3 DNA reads TGCGCCAGCAGCTTGGGGGGACTAGCTAATCCCAACTACGAGCAGTACTTC.

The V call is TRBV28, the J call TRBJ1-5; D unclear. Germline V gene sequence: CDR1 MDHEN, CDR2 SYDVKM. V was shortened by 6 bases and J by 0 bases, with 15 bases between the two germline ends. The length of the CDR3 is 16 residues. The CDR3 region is CASSLMRAYSNQPQHF. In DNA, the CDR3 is TGTGCCAGCAGCTTAATGCGAGCCTATAGCAATCAGCCCCAGCATTTT.

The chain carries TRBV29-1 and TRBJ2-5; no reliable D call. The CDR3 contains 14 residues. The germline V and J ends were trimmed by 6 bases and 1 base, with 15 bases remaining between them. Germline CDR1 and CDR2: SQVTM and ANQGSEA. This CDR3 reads CSVGWAGPQETQYF. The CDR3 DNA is TGCAGCGTCGGATGGGCCGGCCCCCAAGAGACCCAGTACTTC.

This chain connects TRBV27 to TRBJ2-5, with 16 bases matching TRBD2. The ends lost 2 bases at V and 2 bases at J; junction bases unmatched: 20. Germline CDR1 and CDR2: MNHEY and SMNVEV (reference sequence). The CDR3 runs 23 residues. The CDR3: CASSLPTGTSGRVKRGKQETQYF. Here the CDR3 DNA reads TGTGCCAGCAGTTTACCGACCGGGACTAGCGGGAGGGTAAAACGGGGGAAACAAGAGACCCAGTACTTC.

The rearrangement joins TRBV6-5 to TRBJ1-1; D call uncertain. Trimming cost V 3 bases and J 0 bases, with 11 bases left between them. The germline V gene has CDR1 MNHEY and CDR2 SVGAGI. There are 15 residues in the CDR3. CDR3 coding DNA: TGTGCCAGCAGTTATTCGGTAGGAATGAACACTGAAGCTTTCTTT. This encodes CASSYSVGMNTEAFF.

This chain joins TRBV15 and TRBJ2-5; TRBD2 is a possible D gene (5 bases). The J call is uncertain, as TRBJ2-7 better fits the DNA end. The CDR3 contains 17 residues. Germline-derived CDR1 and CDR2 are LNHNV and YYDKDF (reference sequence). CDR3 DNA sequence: TGTGCCACCAGCAGAGAGATTAGCGCCCGAAGCTCCTACGAGCAGTACTTC. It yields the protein CATSREISARSSYEQYF.

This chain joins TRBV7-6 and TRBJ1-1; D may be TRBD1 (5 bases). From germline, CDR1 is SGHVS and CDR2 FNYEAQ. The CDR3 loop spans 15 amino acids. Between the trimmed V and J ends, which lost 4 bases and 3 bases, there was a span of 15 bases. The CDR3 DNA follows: TGTGCCAGCAGCTCCCTCGAACGGGGGGACACTGAAGCTTTCTTT. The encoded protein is CASSSLERGDTEAFF.

The CDR3 nucleotides read TGTGCCAGCAGTTTTACGACAGGGTGGTCCTACGAGCAGTACTTC. It specifies CASSFTTGWSYEQYF. V and J are TRBV28 and TRBJ2-7; the match to TRBD1 covers 7 bases. Losses at the gene ends were 3 bases for V and 1 base for J; bases not matched to a gene: 6. This CDR3 has 15 residues. Germline-derived CDR1 and CDR2 are MDHEN and SYDVKM. Filled out from reference TRBV28 and TRBJ2-7, the complete variable domain reads DVKVTQSSRYLVKRTGEKVFLECVQDMDHENMFWYRQDPGLGLRLIYFSYDVKMKEKGDIPEGYSVSREKKERFSLILESASTNQTSMYLCASSFTTGWSYEQYFGPGTRLTVT.

CDR3 DNA: TGTGCCAGCAGTTCTGACCCGGGACTAGCACGTGGTGAGCAGTTCTTC. This codes for CASSSDPGLARGEQFF. The chain has TRBV6-4 and TRBJ2-1; 9 bases map to TRBD2. CDR1 is MRHNA and CDR2 is SNTAGT in the germline V gene. Trimming removed 5 bases from V and 9 bases from J; junction bases left unmatched: 14. The CDR3 is 16 amino acids.

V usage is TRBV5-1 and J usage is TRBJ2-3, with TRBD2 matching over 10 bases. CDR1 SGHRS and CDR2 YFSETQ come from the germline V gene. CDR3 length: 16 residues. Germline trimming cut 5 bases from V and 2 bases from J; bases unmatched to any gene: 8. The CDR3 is CASSETSGISTDTQYF. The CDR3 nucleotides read TGCGCCAGCAGTGAAACTAGCGGGATCTCCACAGATACGCAGTATTTT.

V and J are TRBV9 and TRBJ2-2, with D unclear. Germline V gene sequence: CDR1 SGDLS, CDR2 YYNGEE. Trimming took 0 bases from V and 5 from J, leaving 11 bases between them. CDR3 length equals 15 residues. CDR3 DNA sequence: TGTGCCAGCAGCGTAGCTGCTTCCCTTACCGGGGAGCTGTTTTTT. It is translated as CASSVAASLTGELFF.